This T cell receptor beta chain was sequenced in a study of Ad26.COV2.S vaccination and SARS-CoV-2 variants. The CDR3 runs 17 residues. The germline gives CDR1 SEHNR, CDR2 FQNEAQ (reference sequence). Deletions cut 4 bases from V and 0 bases from J, with 15 bases between. The treatment is: 15 to 20 received Ad26.COV2.S at low or high dose, single or two shots; about 5 received placebo; per-sample allocation not given. Sampling occurred on day 63 after the first vaccine or placebo injection. Generated by immunoSEQ multiplex PCR, the TCRdb table keeps only in-frame clones and is missing some. The sample has approximately 410,000 clones, around 87% seen once.

This receptor was identified in a person between 18 and 59 years old who received the Ad26.COV2.S COVID-19 vaccine or a placebo. The chain links TRBV7-9 to TRBJ2-2; D uncertain. The sequences come from peripheral blood, collected in a trial of Ad26.COV2.S vaccine versus placebo. The CDR3 nucleotides read TGTGCCAGCAGCTCTCCCCTGGAGCGATCGAACACCGGGGAGCTGTTTTTT. Protein product: CASSSPLERSNTGELFF.